The text below deals with one T cell receptor beta chain. What it binds is unknown. The sample originates from a study of graft-versus-host responses after intestinal transplantation. Overall study context: Among the recipients, all got anti-thymocyte globulin induction and then tacrolimus and steroids for roughly three years. Study observations and caveats: Recipient-marrow GvH clones were detected, some having first appeared in ileum or blood. Allografts of patients with graft-donor T cell macrochimerism showed high graft-versus-host to host-versus-graft clone ratios. Early post-transplant declines in HvG were associated with peak levels of circulating GvH clones.

Generated by immunoSEQ multiplex PCR, the TCRdb table keeps only in-frame clones and is missing some. The sample holds tens of thousands of clones, around 96% seen once. CDR3 length: 16 amino acids. The germline gives CDR1 MDHEN, CDR2 SYDVKM. The ends were cut back, 5 bases at V and 6 bases at J, with 21 bases in the middle. The chain links TRBV28 to TRBJ2-3; no reliable D call. The sequence came from a human patient who received an intestinal transplant, so some T cells may come from the graft donor. Sequenced material: PBMCs, taken 16 days after intestinal transplant. In DNA form, the CDR3 reads TGTGCCAGCAGTCCAACACGGGCCGAAAGTTTGGATACGCAGTATTTT. Translation: CASSPTRAESLDTQYF. The full variable domain, in which reference TRBV28 and TRBJ2-3 provide the parts outside the CDR3, is DVKVTQSSRYLVKRTGEKVFLECVQDMDHENMFWYRQDPGLGLRLIYFSYDVKMKEKGDIPEGYSVSREKKERFSLILESASTNQTSMYLCASSPTRAESLDTQYFGPGTRLTVL.